Presented here are 2 T cell receptor beta chains from one specimen sequenced in a study of OX40 agonist ivuxolimab in advanced cancers. The protocol was immunoSEQ multiplex PCR, while the TCRdb copy is restricted to in-frame clones and leaves out a portion. Of 45,000 to 65,000 clones listed, 87% are singletons. The sequencing used CD4+ or CD8+ T cells sorted from blood, collected in a trial of the OX40 agonist ivuxolimab. The receptors stem from an adult with an advanced solid tumor such as melanoma, head and neck, liver or kidney cancer.

Comments on this clone: The junction and the germline gene differ at one end; a read error may be behind it. The CDR3: CASSESGQRLDF. The CDR3 bases are TGTGCCAGCAGCGAGTCGGGACAGCGTCTGGACTTC. The rearrangement links TRBV11-3 to TRBJ2-5; TRBD1 matches at 7 bases. CDR3 length: 12 residues. Germline values: CDR1 SGHNT, CDR2 YENEEA.

The V and J genes are TRBV28 and TRBJ1-5; TRBD1 might be the D (5 bases). The V gene's germline CDR1 is MDHEN and CDR2 SYDVKM. This CDR3 is 14 amino acids long. Between the trimmed V and J ends, which lost 5 bases and 1 base, there was a span of 9 bases. The CDR3 spells CASSRGGSNQPQHF. DNA of the CDR3: TGTGCCAGCAGTCGTGGGGGGAGCAATCAGCCCCAGCATTTT.